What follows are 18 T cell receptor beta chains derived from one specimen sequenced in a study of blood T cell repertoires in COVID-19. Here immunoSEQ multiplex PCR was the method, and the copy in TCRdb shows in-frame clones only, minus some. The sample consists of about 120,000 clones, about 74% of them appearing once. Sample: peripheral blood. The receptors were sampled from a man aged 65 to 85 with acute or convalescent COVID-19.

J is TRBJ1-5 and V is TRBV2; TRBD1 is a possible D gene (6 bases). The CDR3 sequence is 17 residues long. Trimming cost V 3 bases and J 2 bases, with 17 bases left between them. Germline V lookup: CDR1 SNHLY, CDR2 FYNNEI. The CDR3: CASSDRGTREGNQPQHF. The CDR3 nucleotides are TGTGCCAGCAGTGATCGTGGGACACGAGAAGGCAATCAGCCCCAGCATTTT.

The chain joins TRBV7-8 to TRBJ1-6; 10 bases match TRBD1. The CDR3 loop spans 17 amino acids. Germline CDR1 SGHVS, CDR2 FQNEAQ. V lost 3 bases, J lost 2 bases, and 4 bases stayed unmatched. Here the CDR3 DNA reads TGTGCCAGCAGCTTCGGGACAGGGGTTACCTATAATTCACCCCTCCACTTT. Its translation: CASSFGTGVTYNSPLHF.

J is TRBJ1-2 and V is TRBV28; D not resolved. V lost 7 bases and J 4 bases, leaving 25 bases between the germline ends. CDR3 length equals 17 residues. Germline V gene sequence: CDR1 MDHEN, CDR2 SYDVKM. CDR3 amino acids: CASNSQISSGYGYGYTF. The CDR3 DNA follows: TGTGCCAGCAACTCCCAGATTTCGTCAGGTTATGGCTATGGCTACACCTTC.

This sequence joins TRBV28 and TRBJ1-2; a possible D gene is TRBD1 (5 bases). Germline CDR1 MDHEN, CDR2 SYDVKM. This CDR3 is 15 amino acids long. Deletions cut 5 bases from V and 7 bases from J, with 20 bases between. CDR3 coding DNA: TGTGCCAGCAGTCCCCACACAAGCTTAAGGGGTGGCTACACCTTC. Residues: CASSPHTSLRGGYTF.

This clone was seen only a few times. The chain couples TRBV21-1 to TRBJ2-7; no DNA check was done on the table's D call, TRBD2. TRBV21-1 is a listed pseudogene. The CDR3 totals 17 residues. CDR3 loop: CASRRGGAGLAAYEQYF. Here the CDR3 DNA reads TGTGCCAGCAGAAGGGGGGGCGCGGGACTAGCGGCCTACGAGCAGTACTTC.

The CDR3 loop is CASSSNPGTVQETQYF. The CDR3 nucleotides read TGTGCCAGCAGTTCAAATCCCGGGACAGTCCAAGAGACCCAGTACTTC. V gene TRBV27 combines with J gene TRBJ2-5; 7 bases align to TRBD1. CDR1 is MNHEY and CDR2 is SMNVEV in the germline V gene (reference sequence). Losses at the gene ends were 4 bases for V and 1 base for J; bases not matched to a gene: 9. The CDR3 totals 16 residues.

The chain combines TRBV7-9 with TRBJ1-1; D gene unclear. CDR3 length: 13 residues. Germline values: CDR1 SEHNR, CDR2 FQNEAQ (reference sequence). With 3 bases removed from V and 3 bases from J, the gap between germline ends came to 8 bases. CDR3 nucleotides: TGTGCCAGCAGCTTTCACGGAGACACTGAAGCTTTCTTT. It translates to CASSFHGDTEAFF.

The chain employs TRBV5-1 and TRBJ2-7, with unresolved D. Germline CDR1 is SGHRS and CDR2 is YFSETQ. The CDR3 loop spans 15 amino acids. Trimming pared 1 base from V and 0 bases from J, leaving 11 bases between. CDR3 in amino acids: CASSLSRISSYEQYF. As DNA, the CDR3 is TGCGCCAGCAGCTTGAGCCGTATTAGCTCCTACGAGCAGTACTTC.

The CDR3, as DNA: TGTGCCAGCAGTGTGGGGGGAAAGACCCAGTACTTC. This encodes CASSVGGKTQYF. The rearrangement links TRBV2 to TRBJ2-5; D is possibly TRBD2 (6 bases). V shed 4 bases and J shed 6 bases, with 9 bases lying between them. Germline V gene sequence: CDR1 SNHLY, CDR2 FYNNEI. CDR3 size: 12 residues.

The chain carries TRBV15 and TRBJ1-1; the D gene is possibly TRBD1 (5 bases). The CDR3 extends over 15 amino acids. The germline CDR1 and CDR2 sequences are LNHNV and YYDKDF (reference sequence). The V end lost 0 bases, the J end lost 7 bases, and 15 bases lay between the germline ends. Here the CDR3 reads CATSRDTVRGHEAFF. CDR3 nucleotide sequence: TGTGCCACCAGCAGAGATACGGTGCGGGGCCATGAAGCTTTCTTT.

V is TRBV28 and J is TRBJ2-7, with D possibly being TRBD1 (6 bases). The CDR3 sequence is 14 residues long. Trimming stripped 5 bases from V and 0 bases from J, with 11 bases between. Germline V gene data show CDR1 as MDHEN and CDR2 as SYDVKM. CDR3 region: CASSPDSISYEQYF. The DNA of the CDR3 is TGTGCCAGCAGTCCGGACAGTATCTCCTACGAGCAGTACTTC.

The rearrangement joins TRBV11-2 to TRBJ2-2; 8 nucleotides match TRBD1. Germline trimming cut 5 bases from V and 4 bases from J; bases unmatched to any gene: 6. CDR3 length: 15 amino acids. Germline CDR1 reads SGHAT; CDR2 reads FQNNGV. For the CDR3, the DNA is TGTGCCAGCAGCCGGACAGGGTTAGGCACCGGGGAGCTGTTTTTT. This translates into CASSRTGLGTGELFF. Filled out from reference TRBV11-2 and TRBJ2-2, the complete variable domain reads EAGVAQSPRYKIIEKRQSVAFWCNPISGHATLYWYQQILGQGPKLLIQFQNNGVVDDSQLPKDRFSAERLKGVDSTLKIQPAKLEDSAVYLCASSRTGLGTGELFFGEGSRLTVL.

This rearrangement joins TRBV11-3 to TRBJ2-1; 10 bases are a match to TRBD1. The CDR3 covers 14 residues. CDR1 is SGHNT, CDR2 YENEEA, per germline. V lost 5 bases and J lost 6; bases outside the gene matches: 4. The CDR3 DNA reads TGTGCCAGCAGCCCCGGGACAGGGGTCAATGAGCAGTTCTTC. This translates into CASSPGTGVNEQFF.

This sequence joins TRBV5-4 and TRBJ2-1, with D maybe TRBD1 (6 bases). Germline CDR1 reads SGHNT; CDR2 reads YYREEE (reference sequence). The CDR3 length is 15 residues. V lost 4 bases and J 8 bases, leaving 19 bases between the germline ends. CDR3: CASSPEARGNYEQFF. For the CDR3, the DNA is TGTGCCAGCAGCCCGGAGGCTAGGGGGAACTATGAGCAGTTCTTC.

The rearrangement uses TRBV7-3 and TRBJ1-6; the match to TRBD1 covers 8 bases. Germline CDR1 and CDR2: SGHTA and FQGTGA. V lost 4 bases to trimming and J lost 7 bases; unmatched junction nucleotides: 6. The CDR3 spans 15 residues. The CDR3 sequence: CASSSTGGVNSPLHF. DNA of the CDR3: TGTGCCAGCAGCTCCACAGGGGGAGTGAATTCACCCCTCCACTTT.

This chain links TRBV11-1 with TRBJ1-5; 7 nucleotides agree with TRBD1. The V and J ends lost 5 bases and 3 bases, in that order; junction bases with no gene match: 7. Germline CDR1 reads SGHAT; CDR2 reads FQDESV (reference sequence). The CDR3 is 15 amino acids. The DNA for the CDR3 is TGTGCCAGCAGCACCGGGACAGCCTTCAATCAGCCCCAGCATTTT. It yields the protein CASSTGTAFNQPQHF.

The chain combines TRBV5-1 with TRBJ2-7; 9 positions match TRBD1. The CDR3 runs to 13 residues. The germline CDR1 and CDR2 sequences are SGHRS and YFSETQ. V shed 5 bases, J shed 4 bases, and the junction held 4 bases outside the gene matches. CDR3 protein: CASREDRGYEQYF. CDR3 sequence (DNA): TGCGCCAGCAGGGAGGACAGGGGATACGAGCAGTACTTC. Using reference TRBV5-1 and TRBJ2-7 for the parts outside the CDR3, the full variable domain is KAGVTQTPRYLIKTRGQQVTLSCSPISGHRSVSWYQQTPGQGLQFLFEYFSETQRNKGNFPGRFSGRQFSNSRSEMNVSTLELGDSALYLCASREDRGYEQYFGPGTRLTVT.

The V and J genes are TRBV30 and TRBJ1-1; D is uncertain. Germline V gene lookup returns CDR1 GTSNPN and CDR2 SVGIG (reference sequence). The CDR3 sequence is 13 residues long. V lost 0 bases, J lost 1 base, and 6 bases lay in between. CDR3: CAWSVQSNTEAFF. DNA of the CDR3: TGTGCCTGGAGTGTCCAGTCGAACACTGAAGCTTTCTTT.